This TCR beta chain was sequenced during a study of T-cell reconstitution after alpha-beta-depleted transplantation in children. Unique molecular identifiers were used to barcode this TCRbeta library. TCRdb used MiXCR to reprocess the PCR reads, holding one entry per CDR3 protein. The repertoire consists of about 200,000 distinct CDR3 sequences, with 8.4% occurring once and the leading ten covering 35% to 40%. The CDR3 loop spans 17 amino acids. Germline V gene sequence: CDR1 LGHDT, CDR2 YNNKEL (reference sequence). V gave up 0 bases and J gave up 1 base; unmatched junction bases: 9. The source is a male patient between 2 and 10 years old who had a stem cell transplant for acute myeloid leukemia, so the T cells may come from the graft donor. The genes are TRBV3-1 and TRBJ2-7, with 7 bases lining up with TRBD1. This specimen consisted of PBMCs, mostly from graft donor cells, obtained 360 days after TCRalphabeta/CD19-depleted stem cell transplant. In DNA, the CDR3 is TGTGCCAGCAGCCAAGATCCGCTGGACAGGAGATCCTACGAGCAGTACTTC. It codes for CASSQDPLDRRSYEQYF.